This is a list of T cell receptor beta chains from one sample in a study of blood T cell repertoires in COVID-19. The assay was immunoSEQ multiplex PCR, and TCRdb's table has in-frame clones only and misses some. The table shows approximately 200,000 clones, with around 90% occurring only once. The sequencing input was PBMCs or T cells enriched from blood (not recorded which). The receptors come from a man aged 18 to 35 with acute COVID-19. CDR3s include the opening cysteine and the closing phenylalanine or tryptophan.

V,length,J,CDR3
TRBV27,17,TRBJ2-4,CASSPRGQTLAKNIQYF
TRBV18,14,TRBJ2-7,CASSPFDSSYEQYF
TRBV18,15,TRBJ2-2,CASSPPSRATGELFF
TRBV4-1,16,TRBJ1-4,CASSPLTSGSEEKLFF
TRBV21-1,16,TRBJ2-3,CASSKELGTRTDTQYF
TRBV4-1,13,TRBJ2-7,CASSQPDTYEQYF
TRBV10-1,14,TRBJ2-2,CASSDSQGTGELFF
TRBV28,16,TRBJ2-7,CASSRGGTSGSYEQYF
TRBV9,16,TRBJ1-2,CASSVDGGRADYGYTF
TRBV5-1,13,TRBJ2-7,CASSLNRGYEQYF
TRBV19,13,TRBJ1-2,CASSNLQGRGYTF
TRBV28,13,TRBJ1-2,CASSLRGSYRYTF
TRBV18,12,TRBJ1-1,CASSLPGKRQGF
TRBV5-6,16,TRBJ2-1,CASSLRTSGPYNEQFF
TRBV19,13,TRBJ2-7,CASSTRDPYEQYF
TRBV7-2,16,TRBJ1-4,CASSLARQGLNEKLFF
TRBV3-1/TRBV3-2,12,TRBJ2-7,CASSQIAGSQYF
TRBV11-2,15,TRBJ2-3,CASSLLAGAADTQYF
TRBV7-9,14,TRBJ2-7,CASSFRLAGSEQYF
TRBV7-9,17,TRBJ2-7,CASSSTQTGAFSYEQYF
TRBV25-1,12,TRBJ2-5,CASSRNEETQYF
TRBV27,13,TRBJ2-3,CASTYGGADTQYF
TRBV19,13,TRBJ1-1,CASTKGAGTEAFF
TRBV3-1/TRBV3-2,15,TRBJ1-2,CASSQGGQGISGYTF
TRBV28,15,TRBJ2-3,CASQPGQGHTDTQYF
TRBV3-1/TRBV3-2,18,TRBJ1-5,CASSQLGTALYGNQPQHF
TRBV6-4,14,TRBJ1-5,CASSEGHGYQPQHF
TRBV4-1,17,TRBJ2-1,CASRARTGLADYNEQFF
TRBV7-6,16,TRBJ2-1,CASSLFGLADYNEQFF
TRBV23-1,17,TRBJ2-7,CASSHFLDGQHSYEQYF
TRBV6-5,15,TRBJ1-1,CASSYSAGTGAEAFF
TRBV2,16,TRBJ1-2,CASSVSREGANYGYTF